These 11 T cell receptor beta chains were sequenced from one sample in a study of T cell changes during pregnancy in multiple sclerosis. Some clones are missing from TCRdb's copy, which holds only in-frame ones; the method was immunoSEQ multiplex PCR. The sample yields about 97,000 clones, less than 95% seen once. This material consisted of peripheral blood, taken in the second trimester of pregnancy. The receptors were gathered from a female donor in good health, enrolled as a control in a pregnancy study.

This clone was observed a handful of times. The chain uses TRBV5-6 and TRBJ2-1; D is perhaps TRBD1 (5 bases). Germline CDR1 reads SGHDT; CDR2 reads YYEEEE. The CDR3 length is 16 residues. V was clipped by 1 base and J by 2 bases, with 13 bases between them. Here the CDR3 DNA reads TGTGCCAGCAGCTTGAAGGGGCAGGGCGCCTACAATGAGCAGTTCTTC. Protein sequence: CASSLKGQGAYNEQFF.

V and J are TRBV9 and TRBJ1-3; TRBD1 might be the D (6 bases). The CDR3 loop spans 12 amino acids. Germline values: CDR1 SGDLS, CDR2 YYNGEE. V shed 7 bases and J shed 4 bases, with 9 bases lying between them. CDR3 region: CASPGTGNTIYF. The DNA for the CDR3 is TGTGCCAGCCCAGGGACAGGAAACACCATATATTTT.

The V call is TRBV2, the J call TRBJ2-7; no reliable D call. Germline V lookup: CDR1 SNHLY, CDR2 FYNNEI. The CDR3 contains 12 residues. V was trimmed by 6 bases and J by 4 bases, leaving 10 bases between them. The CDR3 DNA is TGTGCCAGCAGGGCTAGTAAGTACGAGCAGTACTTC. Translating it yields CASRASKYEQYF.

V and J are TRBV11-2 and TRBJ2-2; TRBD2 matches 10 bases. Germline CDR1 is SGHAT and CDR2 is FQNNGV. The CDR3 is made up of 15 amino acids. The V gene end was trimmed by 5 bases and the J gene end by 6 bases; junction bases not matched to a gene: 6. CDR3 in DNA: TGTGCCAGCAGCGAGGCTAGCGGGGGCCCCGGGGAGCTGTTTTTT. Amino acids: CASSEASGGPGELFF.

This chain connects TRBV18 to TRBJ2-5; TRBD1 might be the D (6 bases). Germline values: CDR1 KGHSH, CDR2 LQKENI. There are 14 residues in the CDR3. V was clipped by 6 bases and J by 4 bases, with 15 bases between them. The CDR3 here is CASSPGTRRETQYF. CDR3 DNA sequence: TGTGCCAGCTCCCCAGGGACACGCAGAGAGACCCAGTACTTC.

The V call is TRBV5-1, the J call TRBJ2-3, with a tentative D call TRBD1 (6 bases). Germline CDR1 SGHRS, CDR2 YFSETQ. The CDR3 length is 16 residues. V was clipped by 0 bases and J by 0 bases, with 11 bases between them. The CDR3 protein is CASSLVHRASTDTQYF. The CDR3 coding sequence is TGCGCCAGCAGCTTGGTCCACAGGGCTAGCACAGATACGCAGTATTTT.

As DNA, the CDR3 is TGCGCCAGCAGCCGCGTCGTTAATGAAAAACTGTTTTTT. It encodes CASSRVVNEKLFF. V is TRBV4-1 and J is TRBJ1-4; D gene uncertain. The V gene lost 4 bases and the J gene lost 4 bases, with 7 bases spanning the gap. The length of the CDR3 is 13 residues. Germline CDR1 MGHRA, CDR2 YSYEKL.

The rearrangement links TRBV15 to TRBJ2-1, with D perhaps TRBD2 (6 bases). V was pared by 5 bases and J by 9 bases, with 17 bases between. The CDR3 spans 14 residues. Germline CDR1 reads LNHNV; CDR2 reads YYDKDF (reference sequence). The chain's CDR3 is CATSQPPGVGEQFF. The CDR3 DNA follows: TGTGCCACCAGCCAACCGCCGGGGGTGGGTGAGCAGTTCTTC.

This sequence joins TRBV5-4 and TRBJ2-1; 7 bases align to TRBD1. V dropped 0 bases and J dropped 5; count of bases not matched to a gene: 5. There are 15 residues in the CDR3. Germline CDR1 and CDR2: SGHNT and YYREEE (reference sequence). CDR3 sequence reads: CASSLVGGGDNEQFF. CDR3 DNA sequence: TGTGCCAGCAGCTTGGTAGGGGGCGGAGACAATGAGCAGTTCTTC.

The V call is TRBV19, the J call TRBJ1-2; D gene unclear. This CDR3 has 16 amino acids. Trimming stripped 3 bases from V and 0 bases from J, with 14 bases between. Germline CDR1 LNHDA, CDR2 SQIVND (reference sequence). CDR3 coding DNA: TGTGCCAGTAGTATTCGGCGACTCCTGGCTAACTATGGCTACACCTTC. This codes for CASSIRRLLANYGYTF. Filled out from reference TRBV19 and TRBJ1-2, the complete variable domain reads DGGITQSPKYLFRKEGQNVTLSCEQNLNHDAMYWYRQDPGQGLRLIYYSQIVNDFQKGDIAEGYSVSREKKESFPLTVTSAQKNPTAFYLCASSIRRLLANYGYTFGSGTRLTVV.

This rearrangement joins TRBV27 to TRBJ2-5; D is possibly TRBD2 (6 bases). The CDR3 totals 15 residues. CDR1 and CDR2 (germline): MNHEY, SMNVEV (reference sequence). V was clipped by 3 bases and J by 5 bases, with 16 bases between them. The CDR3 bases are TGTGCCAGCAGTTTGTTCTTGGGAGGAGGGGAGACCCAGTACTTC. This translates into CASSLFLGGGETQYF.